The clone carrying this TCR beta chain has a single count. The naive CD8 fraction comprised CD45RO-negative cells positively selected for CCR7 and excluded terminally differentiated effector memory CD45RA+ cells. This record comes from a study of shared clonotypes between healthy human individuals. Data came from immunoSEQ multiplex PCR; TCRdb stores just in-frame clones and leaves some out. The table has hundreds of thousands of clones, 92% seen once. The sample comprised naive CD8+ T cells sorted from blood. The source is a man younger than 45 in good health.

The CDR3 DNA reads as TGTGCCAGCAGTTCAACAGGGGATTTTAGCGGGGTCTCCTACGAGCAGTACTTC. Translating gives CASSSTGDFSGVSYEQYF. This chain connects TRBV2 to TRBJ2-7, with D maybe TRBD2 (8 bases). V lost 5 bases, J lost 0 bases, and 23 bases lay in between. Germline loops: CDR1 SNHLY, CDR2 FYNNEI. The length of the CDR3 is 18 residues.